This TCR beta chain was documented in a study of blood T cell repertoires in COVID-19 (dated by TCRdb to about 2020). With regard to the full study: Samples from collaborators originated in the United States, Italy and Spain and spanned both the acute and convalescent phases of COVID-19. The prospective study material was composed of cDNA or gDNA derived from T cells, B-cell-depleted T cells, or PBMCs. Deeply sampled blood TCRbeta repertoires from subjects exposed to, actively infected with, or recovered from COVID-19 were included in the dataset. The repertoires were released in a freely available public database meant as a resource for research on the immune response to SARS-CoV-2. The samples were drawn from two sources: the first 160 participants of the ongoing ImmuneRACE study, and 950 to 1,500 subjects contributed by 6 global collaborators. Sample metadata almost always included a de-identified subject ID, COVID-19 status, age in years and sex. Where HLA class I and class II types were available, the types were taken from metadata supplied by the sample provider, not from assay-based typing. Overall study results and their limits: How much clinical and demographic metadata was included differed by source and by participant, and the metadata was provided uncurated.

TCRbeta CDR3 regions were amplified from genomic DNA using the immunoSEQ Assay, a bias-controlled multiplex PCR. In the source study's methods: Nucleated cell counts per sample were estimated from amplification of reference gene primers within the assay. To quantify the absolute abundance of each unique TCRbeta CDR3 rearrangement, sequence reads were collapsed and filtered. For each sample, productive Simpson clonality was calculated as the square root of Simpson's diversity index across productive rearrangements. In its TCRdb copy, this immuneACCESS table keeps in-frame sequences only and misses some clones. Where compared with another copy, unresolved V genes explain less than half of these, and the others have no known cause. Clone size and V and J calls were adopted from that table, with D and trimming inferred from the DNA. The sample profile shows about 320,000 clones; under 95% of them were found once. 2% to 3% of the sample is held by the ten biggest clonotypes.

The CDR3 runs 13 amino acids, cysteine and phenylalanine included. Only the CDR3 part of the read is kept: 39 bases, read in frame from the first base. The germline V gene (reference sequence) gives CDR1 as SEHNR and CDR2 as FQNEAQ. The V and J ends are trimmed by 5 bases and 6 bases, leaving 14 bases between them. Enrolling through a virtual design, the prospective study's participants ranged in age from roughly 18 to 89 years and lived across approximately 25 United States geographic areas. In the prospective study, cohorts were assigned on the basis of participant-reported clinical history obtained from a screening survey and a study questionnaire. Recovered participants in ImmuneRACE Cohort 3 were defined as having two consecutive negative NP/OP PCR tests, clearance from a healthcare professional, or resolution of symptoms. Mobile phlebotomists in the prospective study collected whole blood, serum and a nasopharyngeal or oropharyngeal swab from every participant. Additional blood draws and questionnaires over an approximately 2-month period could optionally be provided by prospective study participants. Prospective study blood samples were shipped either frozen or at room temperature before DNA extraction.

With regard to this clone: Its target antigen remains unknown. Base qualities were left out, and no much larger clone turns up one base away.

This TCR derives from a man in his sixties who had recovered from COVID-19. Recombination linked TRBV7-9 to TRBJ2-7, with TRBD2 perhaps the D gene, on 5 matching bases. Sequenced: PBMCs or T cells enriched from blood (not recorded which). The bases read TGTGCCAGCAGCCCGGCTAGCTCTTCCGAGCAGTACTTC. Its amino acids are CASSPASSSEQYF.